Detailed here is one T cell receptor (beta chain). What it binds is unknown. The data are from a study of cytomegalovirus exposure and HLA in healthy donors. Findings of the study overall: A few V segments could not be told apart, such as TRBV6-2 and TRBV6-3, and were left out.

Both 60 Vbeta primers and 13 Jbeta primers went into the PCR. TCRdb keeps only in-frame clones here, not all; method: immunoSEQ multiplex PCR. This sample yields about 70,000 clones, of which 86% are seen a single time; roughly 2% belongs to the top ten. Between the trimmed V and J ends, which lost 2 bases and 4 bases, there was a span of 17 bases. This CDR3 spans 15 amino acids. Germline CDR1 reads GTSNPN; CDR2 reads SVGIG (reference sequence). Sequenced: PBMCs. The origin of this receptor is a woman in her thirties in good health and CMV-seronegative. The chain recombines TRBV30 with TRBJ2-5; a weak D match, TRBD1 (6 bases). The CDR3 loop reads CAWSYGLTGRETQYF. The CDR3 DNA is TGTGCCTGGAGTTACGGACTGACAGGCCGAGAGACCCAGTACTTC.